These 20 T cell receptor beta chains came from one sample sequenced in a study of blood T cell repertoires in COVID-19. Sequenced by immunoSEQ multiplex PCR; TCRdb stores in-frame clones only, minus some. The sample has under 450,000 clones, 70% to 90% seen once. The material sequenced was peripheral blood. Every receptor here comes from a woman between 40 and 50 years old with COVID-19, enrolled during active disease.

This clone was picked up one time. The chain carries TRBV19 and TRBJ2-1; D is possibly TRBD2 (6 bases). The V and J ends lost 6 bases and 2 bases respectively, with 11 bases between them. The CDR3 extends over 14 amino acids. Per germline, CDR1 LNHDA and CDR2 SQIVND (reference sequence). CDR3 in amino acids: CASSSSEAYNEQFF. The DNA of the CDR3 is TGTGCCAGTAGCTCTAGCGAAGCCTACAATGAGCAGTTCTTC. Full variable domain (outside the CDR3, taken from reference TRBV19 and TRBJ2-1): DGGITQSPKYLFRKEGQNVTLSCEQNLNHDAMYWYRQDPGQGLRLIYYSQIVNDFQKGDIAEGYSVSREKKESFPLTVTSAQKNPTAFYLCASSSSEAYNEQFFGPGTRLTVL.

This clone was found a few times. The rearrangement joins TRBV5-4 to TRBJ2-7, with D possibly TRBD2 on 6 matching bases. The CDR3 covers 14 residues. In germline, CDR1 is SGHNT, CDR2 YYREEE (reference sequence). Trimming removed 4 bases at V and 5 bases at J, with 16 bases between. In DNA form, the CDR3 reads TGTGCCAGCAGCCCGATGGGGGGAGAGCACGAGCAGTACTTC. Translation: CASSPMGGEHEQYF.

The chain carries TRBV24-1 and TRBJ1-2; D not certain. The CDR3 consists of 14 residues. Trimming cost V 1 base and J 7 bases, with 12 bases left between them. Germline V gene lookup returns CDR1 KGHDR and CDR2 SFDVKD. In nucleotides, the CDR3 is TGTGCCACCAGTGATTTTTGGGGAGGTGGTGGCTACACCTTC. It is translated as CATSDFWGGGGYTF.

This chain joins TRBV5-4 and TRBJ1-2; 7 nucleotides agree with TRBD1. V gave up 0 bases and J gave up 5 bases; unmatched junction bases: 4. The CDR3 length is 14 residues. The germline CDR1 and CDR2 sequences are SGHNT and YYREEE (reference sequence). DNA of the CDR3: TGTGCCAGCAGCTTGGCGGGACAGCCTTATGGCTACACCTTC. Amino acids: CASSLAGQPYGYTF.

In nucleotides, the CDR3 is TGTGCCAGCAGTACTCTAGCGGGAGGGCCGTCCGGGGAGCTGTTTTTT. The encoded protein is CASSTLAGGPSGELFF. This chain links TRBV28 with TRBJ2-2; 12 bases are a match to TRBD2. The CDR3 is 16 amino acids. Germline loops: CDR1 MDHEN, CDR2 SYDVKM. The junction had 7 bases not matched to a gene; V was cut back by 5 bases and J by 6 bases.

V is TRBV7-2 and J is TRBJ2-1, with D possibly TRBD2 on 6 matching bases. The CDR3 consists of 16 residues. Trimming removed 1 base at V and 2 bases at J, with 12 bases between. Germline V gene data show CDR1 as SGHTA and CDR2 as FQGNSA. CDR3 protein: CASSLVGGWTYNEQFF. The CDR3 DNA follows: TGTGCCAGCAGCTTAGTGGGGGGATGGACCTACAATGAGCAGTTCTTC.

This chain uses TRBV19 with TRBJ2-7; D is possibly TRBD2 (5 bases). Germline assignment: CDR1 LNHDA and CDR2 SQIVND (reference sequence). Deletions cut 0 bases from V and 4 bases from J, with 10 bases between. The CDR3 extends over 14 amino acids. CDR3 nucleotide sequence: TGTGCCAGTAGTATAGATCTTCGGGATTACGAGCAGTACTTC. It yields the protein CASSIDLRDYEQYF. The full variable domain, completed using reference TRBV19 and TRBJ2-7, is DGGITQSPKYLFRKEGQNVTLSCEQNLNHDAMYWYRQDPGQGLRLIYYSQIVNDFQKGDIAEGYSVSREKKESFPLTVTSAQKNPTAFYLCASSIDLRDYEQYFGPGTRLTVT.

The V call is TRBV18, the J call TRBJ1-6; 10 bases fit TRBD1. CDR3 size: 15 residues. Germline lookup yields CDR1 KGHSH and CDR2 LQKENI. After removal of 1 base from V and 13 bases from J, the junction contained 7 bases not matched to a gene. The CDR3 coding sequence is TGTGCCAGCTCACCACGAGGGACAGGGGAGGCGCCCCTCCACTTT. It specifies CASSPRGTGEAPLHF.

Here the CDR3 reads CASSQENRQRGYTF. In nucleotides, the CDR3 is TGTGCCAGCAGCCAAGAGAATAGGCAGCGAGGCTACACCTTC. The rearrangement links TRBV14 to TRBJ1-2; D is undetermined. This CDR3 has 14 amino acids. Trimming pared 0 bases from V and 8 bases from J, leaving 13 bases between. Germline CDR1 SGHDN, CDR2 FVKESK.

The chain joins TRBV7-3 to TRBJ2-2; TRBD2 matches at 7 bases. The CDR3 spans 14 residues. Germline V gene sequence: CDR1 SGHTA, CDR2 FQGTGA. Trimming at V came to 7 bases and at J to 7 bases, leaving 9 bases not matched to a gene. CDR3 DNA: TGTGCCAGCACTCGCGGGAGCGGGGTCGGGGAGCTGTTTTTT. Protein product: CASTRGSGVGELFF.

CDR3 nucleotides: TGTGCCAGCAGCTCGGGACAGGGGAGATACACCGGGGAGCTGTTTTTT. Its translation is CASSSGQGRYTGELFF. The rearrangement uses TRBV7-2 and TRBJ2-2, with 10 bases lining up with TRBD1. Germline V gene lookup returns CDR1 SGHTA and CDR2 FQGNSA. Losses at the gene ends were 4 bases for V and 3 bases for J; bases not matched to a gene: 5. The CDR3 covers 16 residues.

V and J are TRBV19 and TRBJ1-5, with D uncertain. Looked up from germline, CDR1 is LNHDA and CDR2 is SQIVND (reference sequence). The length of the CDR3 is 14 residues. Trimming removed 7 bases from V and 2 bases from J, with 12 bases in between. CDR3 sequence reads: CASKVPGGNQPQHF. CDR3 nucleotides: TGTGCCAGTAAAGTCCCCGGGGGCAATCAGCCCCAGCATTTT.

This sequence joins TRBV4-3 and TRBJ2-2, with 7 bases lining up with TRBD2. The germline gives CDR1 LGHNA, CDR2 YSLEER. Trimming cost V 4 bases and J 3 bases; bases outside gene matches: 8. This CDR3 has 16 residues. Written as DNA, the CDR3 is TGCGCCAGCAGCCCCGGGTGGGCGGGGGACACCGGGGAGCTGTTTTTT. This encodes CASSPGWAGDTGELFF.

The chain joins TRBV7-9 to TRBJ1-6; 7 bases fit TRBD1. V shed 5 bases, J shed 8 bases, and the junction held 3 bases outside the gene matches. Per the germline V gene, CDR1 is SEHNR and CDR2 is FQNEAQ (reference sequence). The CDR3 loop spans 13 amino acids. The CDR3 DNA follows: TGTGCCAGCAGCCCCGGACAGGATTCACCCCTCCACTTT. Protein product: CASSPGQDSPLHF.

The chain carries TRBV27 and TRBJ2-7; TRBD1 matches 7 bases. The germline CDR1 and CDR2 sequences are MNHEY and SMNVEV (reference sequence). The length of the CDR3 is 13 residues. J was trimmed by 1 base and V by 5 bases; bases with no gene match: 2. CDR3 sequence: CASSGGQSYEQYF. The CDR3 DNA reads TGTGCCAGCAGTGGGGGACAGTCCTACGAGCAGTACTTC.

The V and J genes are TRBV16 and TRBJ2-3; TRBD1 might be the D (5 bases). Germline values: CDR1 KGHSY, CDR2 FQNENV. The CDR3 length is 15 residues. Trimming pared 4 bases from V and 6 bases from J, leaving 17 bases between. For the CDR3, the DNA is TGTGCCAGCAGCCCCTCACAGGTGACCCCCGATACGCAGTATTTT. The encoded protein is CASSPSQVTPDTQYF.

This clone was recorded only once. The V and J genes are TRBV7-2 and TRBJ1-1; 9 bases agree with TRBD1. V shed 1 base and J 1 base; nucleotides not matched to a gene: 7. This CDR3 is built from 17 residues. From germline, CDR1 is SGHTA and CDR2 FQGNSA. The CDR3 sequence: CASSLVGTGSSNTEAFF. In DNA form, the CDR3 reads TGTGCCAGCAGCTTAGTTGGGACAGGGTCCTCGAACACTGAAGCTTTCTTT. Combining the CDR3 with reference TRBV7-2 and TRBJ1-1 gives the whole variable domain GAGVSQSPSNKVTEKGKDVELRCDPISGHTALYWYRQSLGQGLEFLIYFQGNSAPDKSGLPSDRFSAERTGGSVSTLTIQRTQQEDSAVYLCASSLVGTGSSNTEAFFGQGTRLTVV.

The rearrangement joins TRBV28 to TRBJ1-5; 8 nucleotides align to TRBD1. The length of the CDR3 is 15 residues. Germline loops: CDR1 MDHEN, CDR2 SYDVKM. J gave up 7 bases and V 10 bases, and 15 bases lay outside the gene matches. The CDR3 bases are TGTGCCACCGAGCAAAGCCAGGGGGCGGGACAGCCCCAGCATTTT. It is translated as CATEQSQGAGQPQHF. Complete variable domain (other parts from reference TRBV28 and TRBJ1-5): DVKVTQSSRYLVKRTGEKVFLECVQDMDHENMFWYRQDPGLGLRLIYFSYDVKMKEKGDIPEGYSVSREKKERFSLILESASTNQTSMYLCATEQSQGAGQPQHFGDGTRLSIL.

J is TRBJ2-2 and V is TRBV5-4; 8 positions agree with TRBD2. The CDR3 is 12 residues long. With V trimmed by 10 bases and J by 6 bases, 5 bases remained unmatched. The germline V gene has CDR1 SGHNT and CDR2 YYREEE (reference sequence). The CDR3: CAQAGVPGELFF. For the CDR3, the DNA is TGTGCCCAAGCGGGGGTACCCGGGGAGCTGTTTTTT.

This chain connects TRBV2 to TRBJ1-2; maybe TRBD1 (6 bases). The germline V gene has CDR1 SNHLY and CDR2 FYNNEI. The CDR3 has 12 amino acids. V shed 11 bases and J shed 6 bases, with 16 bases lying between them. The CDR3 nucleotides are TGTGCCCCCAAGGACAGTCCAGATGGCTACACCTTC. The encoded protein is CAPKDSPDGYTF.